The 28 T cell receptor beta chains reported below all come from one sample, sequenced in a study of blood T cell repertoires in COVID-19. Sequencing was performed with immunoSEQ multiplex PCR; in TCRdb, only in-frame clones are kept and a portion is missing. The repertoire holds about 250,000 clones, 70% to 90% seen once, with around 6.3% in the top ten. Source material: peripheral blood. These receptors were obtained from a woman between 25 and 40 years old with COVID-19, enrolled during active disease.

Here the CDR3 reads CASRLGSTCYGYTF. CDR3 sequence (DNA): TGTGCAAGTCGCTTAGGTAGTACTTGTTATGGCTACACCTTC. V and J are TRBV12-2 and TRBJ1-2. TRBV12-2 corresponds to a pseudogene. The CDR3 contains 14 residues.

The chain carries TRBV19 and TRBJ1-4; D gene ambiguous. Per germline, CDR1 LNHDA and CDR2 SQIVND (reference sequence). V lost 6 bases and J lost 6, with 14 bases in between. The CDR3 length is 14 residues. CDR3 nucleotide sequence: TGTGCCAGTAGCCGAACGGGAGGAGATGAAAAACTGTTTTTT. Translating it yields CASSRTGGDEKLFF.

The chain is built from TRBV27 and TRBJ2-7, with D possibly matching TRBD2 (6 bases). The CDR3 sequence is 15 residues long. Trimming shortened V by 5 bases and J by 0 bases, and 14 bases separated the two germline ends. Germline V lookup: CDR1 MNHEY, CDR2 SMNVEV (reference sequence). For the CDR3, the DNA is TGTGCCAGCAGTGGCGGGGCAGGACGCTCCTACGAGCAGTACTTC. Residues: CASSGGAGRSYEQYF.

The J gene is TRBJ2-2, the V gene TRBV6-2 or TRBV6-3; D is uncertain. The ends were cut back, 1 base at V and 5 bases at J, with 5 bases in the middle. CDR1 and CDR2 (germline): MNHEY, SVGEGT. CDR3 size: 13 residues. The CDR3 here is CASSYFRTGELFF. The CDR3, as DNA: TGTGCCAGCAGTTACTTCAGGACCGGGGAGCTGTTTTTT.

The rearrangement joins TRBV4-1 to TRBJ2-1, with D perhaps matching TRBD2 (6 bases). V lost 1 base and J lost 2, with 18 bases in between. Germline lookup yields CDR1 MGHRA and CDR2 YSYEKL. The CDR3 spans 18 residues. The CDR3 protein is CASSQGPLLTGAYNEQFF. CDR3 DNA: TGCGCCAGCAGCCAAGGGCCCCTCTTAACGGGGGCCTACAATGAGCAGTTCTTC.

The rearrangement uses TRBV7-8 and TRBJ2-3; D might be TRBD2 (6 bases). V was clipped by 1 base and J by 3 bases, with 11 bases between them. The CDR3 extends over 15 amino acids. Germline lookup yields CDR1 SGHVS and CDR2 FQNEAQ. CDR3 DNA sequence: TGTGCCAGCAGCTTAGGGGCTAGCGTGACAGATACGCAGTATTTT. Amino acids: CASSLGASVTDTQYF.

This clone was seen once. CDR3 region: CASSTGQRRTDTQYF. The CDR3 DNA reads TGTGCCAGCAGTACTGGACAGCGCCGCACAGATACGCAGTATTTT. The chain uses TRBV27 and TRBJ2-3; TRBD1 might be the D (6 bases). The length of the CDR3 is 15 residues. Germline loops: CDR1 MNHEY, CDR2 SMNVEV (reference sequence). Deletions cut 5 bases from V and 1 base from J, with 13 bases between.

The rearrangement joins TRBV18 to TRBJ2-1, with a weak D call TRBD1 (6 bases). Germline V gene lookup returns CDR1 KGHSH and CDR2 LQKENI. V shed 6 bases and J shed 12 bases, with 15 bases lying between them. The CDR3 runs to 12 residues. This CDR3 is CASSGADGGQFF. The CDR3 DNA reads as TGTGCCAGCTCGGGGGCCGATGGGGGGCAGTTCTTC.

This clone was observed once. The chain employs TRBV2 and TRBJ1-1, with D possibly matching TRBD1 (6 bases). V was trimmed by 8 bases and J by 5 bases, leaving 30 bases between them. CDR3 length equals 18 residues. Germline V CDR1 and CDR2: SNHLY, FYNNEI. The CDR3 loop is CASRPPTGRGHIGTEAFF. The CDR3, as DNA: TGTGCCAGCCGTCCCCCGACGGGCAGGGGCCACATAGGGACTGAAGCTTTCTTT.

The chain recombines TRBV13 with TRBJ2-1; 7 nucleotides match TRBD1. This CDR3 spans 15 amino acids. V was pared by 5 bases and J by 2 bases, with 6 bases of the junction left unmatched. Germline V gene lookup returns CDR1 PRHDT and CDR2 FYEKMQ (reference sequence). The CDR3 spells CASSPQGMAYNEQFF. The CDR3 bases are TGTGCCAGCAGCCCACAGGGGATGGCCTACAATGAGCAGTTCTTC.

V gene TRBV10-3 combines with J gene TRBJ1-1; 10 positions match TRBD1. The J segment lost 3 bases and the V segment lost 2 bases, leaving 6 bases of the junction unmatched. CDR1 ENHRY and CDR2 SYGVKD come from the germline V gene. CDR3 length: 16 amino acids. CDR3 sequence reads: CAISEAGTGVYTEAFF. The CDR3 DNA follows: TGTGCCATCAGTGAGGCCGGGACAGGGGTGTACACTGAAGCTTTCTTT.

The CDR3 DNA reads as TGTGCCACCAGCAGAACCGCACTAGCGGGTTTTTACAATGAGCAGTTCTTC. Residues: CATSRTALAGFYNEQFF. This chain uses TRBV15 with TRBJ2-1, with 9 bases identical to TRBD2. This CDR3 has 17 residues. Germline CDR1 LNHNV, CDR2 YYDKDF (reference sequence). J was trimmed by 4 bases and V by 2 bases; bases with no gene match: 9.

This chain uses TRBV7-2 with TRBJ2-5; TRBD2 aligns across 12 bases. V shed 6 bases, J shed 8 bases, and the junction held 10 bases outside the gene matches. This CDR3 has 15 amino acids. Germline V lookup: CDR1 SGHTA, CDR2 FQGNSA. CDR3 DNA: TGTGCCAGCAGTTTCGGACTAGCGGGGTCCAGAACCCAGTACTTC. Encoded protein: CASSFGLAGSRTQYF.

This sequence joins TRBV15 and TRBJ2-7; D gene uncertain. The germline V gene encodes CDR1 LNHNV and CDR2 YYDKDF (reference sequence). V was cut by 0 bases and J by 2 bases, with 5 bases left in between. The CDR3 sequence is 13 residues long. DNA of the CDR3: TGTGCCACCAGCAGAGATCCGGCCTACGAGCAGTACGTC. Amino acid sequence: CATSRDPAYEQYV.

This sequence joins TRBV7-2 and TRBJ1-4, with 7 bases lining up with TRBD1. Germline CDR1 SGHTA, CDR2 FQGNSA. This CDR3 region has 14 residues. The V gene end was trimmed by 5 bases and the J gene end by 8 bases; junction bases not matched to a gene: 8. CDR3 bases: TGTGCCAGCAGCAACCGGGACAGAGGAGAAAAACTGTTTTTT. Its translation is CASSNRDRGEKLFF.

CDR3 protein: CASSYSGRGAFNEQFF. CDR3 nucleotides: TGTGCCAGCAGTTACTCGGGCAGGGGGGCATTTAATGAGCAGTTCTTC. The chain is built from TRBV6-5 and TRBJ2-1, with D possibly TRBD1 on 7 matching bases. Germline V gene data show CDR1 as MNHEY and CDR2 as SVGAGI. The CDR3 runs to 16 residues. V gave up 0 bases and J gave up 7 bases, with 16 bases separating them.

V gene TRBV19 combines with J gene TRBJ2-7; no definite D call. Germline V gene sequence: CDR1 LNHDA, CDR2 SQIVND (reference sequence). The CDR3 consists of 14 residues. V shed 3 bases and J shed 4 bases, with 13 bases lying between them. This chain's CDR3 is CASSMNLAAYEQYF. For the CDR3, the DNA is TGTGCCAGTAGTATGAACCTGGCGGCTTACGAGCAGTACTTC.

V gene TRBV9 combines with J gene TRBJ2-1; 11 bases line up with TRBD2. The CDR3 has 16 residues. Trimming at V came to 4 bases and at J to 6 bases, leaving 9 bases not matched to a gene. Germline V gene data show CDR1 as SGDLS and CDR2 as YYNGEE. The CDR3 is CASSTGTSGGPNEQFF. In DNA form, the CDR3 reads TGTGCCAGCAGCACGGGGACTAGCGGAGGCCCCAATGAGCAGTTCTTC.

Concerning this clone itself: This sample includes further DNA sequences coding for the same CDR3. The gene calls are TRBV5-1 and TRBJ2-7; 11 bases map to TRBD1. Germline CDR1 and CDR2: SGHRS and YFSETQ. Unmatched junction bases numbered 2, after V lost 3 bases and J lost 3 bases. This CDR3 has 14 amino acids. This CDR3 reads CASSWGQGDYEQYF. DNA for the CDR3: TGCGCCAGCAGCTGGGGACAGGGGGACTACGAGCAGTACTTC.

V gene TRBV9 combines with J gene TRBJ2-2, with a possible D match to TRBD1 (6 bases). In germline, CDR1 is SGDLS, CDR2 YYNGEE. The CDR3 covers 14 residues. Trimming left V 0 bases short and J 9 bases short, with 12 bases between. The CDR3 DNA reads as TGTGCCAGCAGCGTAGGCAACAGGGCGAGGGAGCTGTTTTTT. This sequence encodes CASSVGNRARELFF.

The chain combines TRBV29-1 with TRBJ2-1; 7 positions agree with TRBD2. Germline CDR1 and CDR2: SQVTM and ANQGSEA. The CDR3 extends over 14 amino acids. V shed 3 bases and J 5 bases; nucleotides not matched to a gene: 7. CDR3 bases: TGCAGCGTTGACCGGGGGGTTCTAAACAATGAGCAGTTCTTC. Translating gives CSVDRGVLNNEQFF.

This chain connects TRBV19 to TRBJ2-2, with D uncertain. The CDR3 contains 15 residues. Between the trimmed V and J ends, which lost 6 bases and 5 bases, there was a span of 16 bases. Germline V gene data show CDR1 as LNHDA and CDR2 as SQIVND (reference sequence). CDR3 in amino acids: CASSLAGAYTGELFF. The DNA for the CDR3 is TGTGCCAGTAGCTTGGCCGGAGCCTATACCGGGGAGCTGTTTTTT.

The chain employs TRBV12-3 or TRBV12-4 and TRBJ2-3; the D is unclear. V was trimmed by 8 bases and J by 4 bases, leaving 4 bases between them. The CDR3 totals 10 residues. The DNA of the CDR3 is TGTGCCAGCCGAGCAGATACGCAGTATTTT. Protein product: CASRADTQYF.

The chain combines TRBV3-1 (or the pseudogene TRBV3-2) with TRBJ2-5; no reliable D call. Germline loops: CDR1 LGHDT, CDR2 YNNKEL (reference sequence). Trimming pared 0 bases from V and 0 bases from J, leaving 8 bases between. The CDR3 loop spans 15 amino acids. CDR3 nucleotides: TGTGCCAGCAGCCAAGATCTGGAGTACCAAGAGACCCAGTACTTC. It encodes CASSQDLEYQETQYF.

This chain connects TRBV7-2 to TRBJ2-7; perhaps TRBD1 as D (6 bases). This CDR3 region has 15 residues. Germline CDR1 reads SGHTA; CDR2 reads FQGNSA. V was shortened by 0 bases and J by 2 bases, with 11 bases between the two germline ends. CDR3 in amino acids: CASSLAGAGPYEQYV. The CDR3 DNA reads as TGTGCCAGCAGCTTAGCGGGGGCAGGGCCCTACGAGCAGTACGTC.

The V and J genes are TRBV27 and TRBJ1-2; D gene unclear. The length of the CDR3 is 16 residues. Germline V gene lookup returns CDR1 MNHEY and CDR2 SMNVEV (reference sequence). The V end was cut by 2 bases, the J end by 2 bases, with 15 bases between. The DNA for the CDR3 is TGTGCCAGCAGTTTACTGCCCATACAACAGAACTATGGCTACACCTTC. Translating gives CASSLLPIQQNYGYTF.

The chain is built from TRBV6-6 and TRBJ1-4; D gene unclear. Germline CDR1 MNHNY, CDR2 SVGAGI (reference sequence). There are 12 residues in the CDR3. V shed 0 bases and J shed 16 bases, with 12 bases lying between them. The CDR3 loop reads CASSYSNRYQFF. The CDR3 nucleotides read TGTGCCAGCAGTTACTCCAACCGGTACCAGTTTTTT.

V is TRBV6-2 or TRBV6-3 and J is TRBJ2-7, with TRBD2 matching over 11 bases. J was trimmed by 6 bases and V by 4 bases; bases with no gene match: 8. This CDR3 is built from 15 residues. CDR1 and CDR2 from the germline V gene are MNHEY and SVGEGT. The CDR3 sequence: CASSSLGTSGREQYF. In nucleotides, the CDR3 is TGTGCCAGCAGTTCCCTGGGGACTAGCGGACGCGAGCAGTACTTC.